This T cell receptor beta chain was captured in a study of T cell responses to AZD1222 COVID-19 vaccine. The method was immunoSEQ multiplex PCR; TCRdb's version includes in-frame clones alone and lacks a portion of them. The table shows fewer than 150,000 clones, with 80% to 95% occurring only once. This clone was picked up one time. Germline assignment: CDR1 SGHNT and CDR2 YYREEE (reference sequence). The length of the CDR3 is 13 residues. Trimming removed 2 bases from V and 6 bases from J, with 12 bases in between. The receptor was isolated from an adult in good health. This sequence joins TRBV5-4 and TRBJ2-7, with a tentative D call TRBD2 (6 bases). This specimen consisted of peripheral blood, obtained on day 0 of AZD1222 vaccination. In DNA form, the CDR3 reads TGTGCCAGCAGCTTCGGGGGAGACGGCGAGCAGTACTTC. This gives the protein CASSFGGDGEQYF.